This TCR beta chain appears in the sequencing data of a study of cytomegalovirus exposure and HLA in healthy donors. Study-level points and caveats: TCR beta chains numbering about 160 were designated cytomegalovirus-associated. From TCR beta sequences, most subjects' HLA-A and HLA-B alleles were reportedly predicted accurately.

60 Vbeta and 13 Jbeta primers were used in PCR. Using immunoSEQ multiplex PCR, the repertoire was profiled, and TCRdb retains in-frame clones only, with some absent. The sample shows roughly 170,000 clones, 77% of them seen only once. Comments on this clone: Its antigen is as yet unknown.

With V trimmed by 3 bases and J by 5 bases, 2 bases remained unmatched. There are 14 residues in the CDR3. CDR1 and CDR2 (germline): GTSNPN, SVGIG (reference sequence). The specimen was PBMCs. The genes are TRBV30 and TRBJ2-2; TRBD2 matches at 11 bases. This sequence originates from a woman aged 25 to 39 in good health and CMV-seronegative. DNA of the CDR3: TGTGCCTGGAGAACTAGCGGGGGAACCGGGGAGCTGTTTTTT. The encoded protein is CAWRTSGGTGELFF.